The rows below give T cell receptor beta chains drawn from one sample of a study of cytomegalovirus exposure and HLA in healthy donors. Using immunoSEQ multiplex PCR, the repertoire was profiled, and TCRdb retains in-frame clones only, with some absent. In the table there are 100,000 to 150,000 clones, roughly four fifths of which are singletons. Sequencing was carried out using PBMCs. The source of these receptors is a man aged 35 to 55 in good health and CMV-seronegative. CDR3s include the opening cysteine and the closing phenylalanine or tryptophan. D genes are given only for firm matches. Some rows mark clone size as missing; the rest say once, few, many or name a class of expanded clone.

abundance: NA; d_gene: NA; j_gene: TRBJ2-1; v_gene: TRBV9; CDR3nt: TGTGCCAGCACCCCAGGGGCGACCGAGGCCTACAATGAGCAGTTCTTC; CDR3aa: CASTPGATEAYNEQFF
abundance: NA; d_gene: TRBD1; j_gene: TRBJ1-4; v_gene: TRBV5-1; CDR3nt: TGCGCCAGCAGCTCTGGACAGGGATACGAAAAACTGTTTTTT; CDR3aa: CASSSGQGYEKLFF
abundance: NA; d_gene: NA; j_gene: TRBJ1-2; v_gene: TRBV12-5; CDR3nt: TGTGCTAGTGGTTTGGTAGCTGGTTGGAGAGGCTACACCTTC; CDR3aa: CASGLVAGWRGYTF
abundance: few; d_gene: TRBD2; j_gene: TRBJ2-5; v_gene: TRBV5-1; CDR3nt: TGCGCCAGCGGGGATATTTTAGGGCGGGAGCAGTACTTC; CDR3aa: CASGDILGREQYF
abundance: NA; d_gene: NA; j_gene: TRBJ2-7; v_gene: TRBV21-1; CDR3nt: TGTGCCCGCTACGAGCAGTACTTC; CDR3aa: CARYEQYF
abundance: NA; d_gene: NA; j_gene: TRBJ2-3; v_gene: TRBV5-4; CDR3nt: TGTGCCAGCAGCTTGTCTCCAGGGCAGGCAGATACGCAGTATTTT; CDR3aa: CASSLSPGQADTQYF
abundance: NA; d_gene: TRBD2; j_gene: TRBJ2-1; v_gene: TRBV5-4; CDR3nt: TGTGCCAGCAGCGTCGCTAGCGGGAGTAATGAGCAGTTCTTC; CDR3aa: CASSVASGSNEQFF
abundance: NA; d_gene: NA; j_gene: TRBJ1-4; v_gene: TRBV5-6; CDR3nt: TGTGCCAGCAGCTTGGTTAACCTGGGCGAAAAACTGTTTTTT; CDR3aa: CASSLVNLGEKLFF
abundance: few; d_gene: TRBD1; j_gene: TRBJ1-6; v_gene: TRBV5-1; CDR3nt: TGCGCCAGCAGCTGGGGGGACCTTGGGACAGCAGATAATTCACCCCTCCACTTT; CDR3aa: CASSWGDLGTADNSPLHF
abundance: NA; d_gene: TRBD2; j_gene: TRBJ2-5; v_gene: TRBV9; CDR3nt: TGTGCCAGCAGCGTCGGAGGGAGGGCCGGTGAGACCCAGTACTTC; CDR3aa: CASSVGGRAGETQYF
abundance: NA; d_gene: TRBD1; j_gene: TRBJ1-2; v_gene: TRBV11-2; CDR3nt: TGTGCCAGCAGTCCCAGGGGGGGCTACACCTTC; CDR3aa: CASSPRGGYTF
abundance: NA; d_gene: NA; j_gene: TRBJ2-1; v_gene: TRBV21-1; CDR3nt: TGTGCCAGCAGCAAATTGGATGCGGAGGATGAGCAGTTCTTC; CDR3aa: CASSKLDAEDEQFF
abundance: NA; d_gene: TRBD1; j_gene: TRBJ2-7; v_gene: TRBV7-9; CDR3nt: TGTGCCAGCAGCTTACCGGGACAGGGGACACAGCAGTACTTC; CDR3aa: CASSLPGQGTQQYF
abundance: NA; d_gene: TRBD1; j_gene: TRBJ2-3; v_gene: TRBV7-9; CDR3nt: TGTGCCAGCAGCTTAGCGGGACAGGGGTCAGATACGCAGTATTTT; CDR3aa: CASSLAGQGSDTQYF
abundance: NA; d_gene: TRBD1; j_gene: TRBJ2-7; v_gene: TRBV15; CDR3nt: TGTGCCACCAGCAGAGATGGACAGGCGCCCTCCTACGAGCAGTACTTC; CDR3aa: CATSRDGQAPSYEQYF
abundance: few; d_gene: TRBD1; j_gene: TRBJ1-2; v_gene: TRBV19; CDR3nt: TGTGCCAGTAGTACCCGGGTAAACAGGGGCCGTGGCTACACCTTC; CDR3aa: CASSTRVNRGRGYTF
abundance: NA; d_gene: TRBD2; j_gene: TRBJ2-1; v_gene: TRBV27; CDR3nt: TGTGCCAGCTTGGGGGGGATGAACAATGAGCAGTTCTTC; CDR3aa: CASLGGMNNEQFF
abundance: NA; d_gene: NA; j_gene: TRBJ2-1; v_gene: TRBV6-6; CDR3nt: TGTGCCATCCAGACTCTAGCGCACAATGAGCAGTTCTTC; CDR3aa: CAIQTLAHNEQFF
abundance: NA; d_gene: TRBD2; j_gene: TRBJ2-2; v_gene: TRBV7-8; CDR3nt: TGTGCCAGCAGCTTAGCGGTATGGGCTAGCGGGTCGACCGGGGAGCTGTTTTTT; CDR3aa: CASSLAVWASGSTGELFF
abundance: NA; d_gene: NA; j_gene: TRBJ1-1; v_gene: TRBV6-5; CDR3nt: TGTGCCAGCAGTTCGACTGATGGTGACACTGAAGCTTTCTTT; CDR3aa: CASSSTDGDTEAFF
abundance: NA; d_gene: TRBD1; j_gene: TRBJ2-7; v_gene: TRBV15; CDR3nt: TGTGCCACCATGGGGACAGGGGGTGTTTGGGGGGACGAGCAGTACTTC; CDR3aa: CATMGTGGVWGDEQYF
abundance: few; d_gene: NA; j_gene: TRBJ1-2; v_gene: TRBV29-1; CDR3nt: TGCATCTCTGAGGGGGACTATGGCTACACCTTC; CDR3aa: CISEGDYGYTF
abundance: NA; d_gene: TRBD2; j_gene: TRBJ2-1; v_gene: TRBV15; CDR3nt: TGTGCCACCAGCAGAGACTTCGGACTAGCGGGGTTCTACAATGAGCAGTTCTTC; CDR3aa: CATSRDFGLAGFYNEQFF
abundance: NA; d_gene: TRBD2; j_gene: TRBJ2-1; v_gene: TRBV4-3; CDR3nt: TGCGCCAGCAGCCAATTAGCGGGGGGGCTCGATGAGCAGTTCTTC; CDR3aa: CASSQLAGGLDEQFF
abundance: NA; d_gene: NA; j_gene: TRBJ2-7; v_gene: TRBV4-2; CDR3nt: TGTGCCAGCAGCCAAGAGCAGGGCTACGAGCAGTACTTC; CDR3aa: CASSQEQGYEQYF
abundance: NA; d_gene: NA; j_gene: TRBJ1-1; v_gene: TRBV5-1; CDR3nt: TGCGCCAGCAGCGCAGGACAGAACACTGAAGCTTTCTTT; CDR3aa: CASSAGQNTEAFF
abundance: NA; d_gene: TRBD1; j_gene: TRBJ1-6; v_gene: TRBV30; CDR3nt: TGTGCCTGGACTACGGGACAGGCGATTCCCCTCCACTTT; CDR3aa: CAWTTGQAIPLHF
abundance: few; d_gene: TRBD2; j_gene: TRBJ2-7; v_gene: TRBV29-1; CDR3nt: TGCAGCACGTGGGAGGGGAGCTCCTACGAGCAGTACTTC; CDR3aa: CSTWEGSSYEQYF
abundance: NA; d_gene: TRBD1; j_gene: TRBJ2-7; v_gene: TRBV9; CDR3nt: TGTGCCAGCAGCCCGGTGAGGGGGACAGGGGCCCGCGGGCAGTACTTC; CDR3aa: CASSPVRGTGARGQYF
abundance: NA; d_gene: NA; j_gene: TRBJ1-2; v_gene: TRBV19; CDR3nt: TGTGCCAGTACGGCGGACAGCCCCTATGGCTACACCTTC; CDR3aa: CASTADSPYGYTF
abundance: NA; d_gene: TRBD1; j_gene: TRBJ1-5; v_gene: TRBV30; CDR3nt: TGTGCCTGGAGCATGGGACAGGTGTATCAGCCCCAGCATTTT; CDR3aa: CAWSMGQVYQPQHF
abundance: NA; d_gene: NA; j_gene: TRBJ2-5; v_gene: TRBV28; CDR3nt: TGTGCCAGCAGTTTTATGGGGGCGAAAGAGACCCAGTACTTC; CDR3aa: CASSFMGAKETQYF
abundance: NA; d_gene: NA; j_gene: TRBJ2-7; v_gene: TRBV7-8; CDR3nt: TGTGCCAGCAGCTCGAGCTATAGGGGTGGCGAGCAGTACTTC; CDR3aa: CASSSSYRGGEQYF
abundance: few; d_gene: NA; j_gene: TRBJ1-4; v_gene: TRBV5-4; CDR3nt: TGTGCCAGCAGCTTGACAGTTAATGAAAAACTGTTTTTT; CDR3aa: CASSLTVNEKLFF
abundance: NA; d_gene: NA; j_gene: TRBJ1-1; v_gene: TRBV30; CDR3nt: TGTGCCTGGAGTGTACGGGGGGGCCGGGGGATGAACACTGAAGCTTTCTTT; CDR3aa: CAWSVRGGRGMNTEAFF
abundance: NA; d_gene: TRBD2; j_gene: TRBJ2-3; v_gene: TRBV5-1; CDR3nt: TGCGCCAGCAGCACACTAGCGGGAGGGCCTGGAGATACGCAGTATTTT; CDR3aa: CASSTLAGGPGDTQYF
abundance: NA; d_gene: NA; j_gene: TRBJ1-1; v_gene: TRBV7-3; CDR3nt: TGTGCCAGCAGCTTTAGGATGACAGCATTGGGGATGAACACTGAAGCTTTCTTT; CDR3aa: CASSFRMTALGMNTEAFF
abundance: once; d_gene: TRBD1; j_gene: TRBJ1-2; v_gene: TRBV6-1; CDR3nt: TGTGCCACCGCCTCGACAGGGAACTATGGCTACACCTTC; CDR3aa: CATASTGNYGYTF
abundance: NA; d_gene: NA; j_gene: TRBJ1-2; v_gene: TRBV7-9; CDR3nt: TGTGCCAGCAGCTTCGAGTCCAACTATGGCTACACCTTC; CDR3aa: CASSFESNYGYTF
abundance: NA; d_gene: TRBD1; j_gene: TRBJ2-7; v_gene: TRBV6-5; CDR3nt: TGTGCCAGCAGCCTGGGACAGGGGGCCTACGAGCAGTACTTC; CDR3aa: CASSLGQGAYEQYF